The entry below describes one T cell receptor (beta chain). The antigen is not known. Some clones are missing from TCRdb's copy, which holds only in-frame ones; the method was immunoSEQ multiplex PCR. The sample has about 100,000 clones; around 85% are singletons. The data stem from a study of cytomegalovirus exposure and HLA in healthy donors. Study-wide points: A list of roughly 160 TCR beta chains associated with cytomegalovirus was given. Published work reported that the classifier diagnosed cytomegalovirus status with high specificity and sensitivity. First-cohort TCR clusters tended to co-occur in the roughly 130 validation repertoires, a later analysis found. The study found most TCR sequences rare, yet found some public TCRs in many donors.

Germline V CDR1 and CDR2: MNHEY, SVGAGI. Trimming left V 5 bases short and J 5 bases short, with 18 bases between. The CDR3 length is 15 residues. This receptor was obtained from a woman between 18 and 29 years old in good health and CMV-seronegative. Sequencing was performed on PBMCs. The chain joins TRBV6-5 to TRBJ1-1; possibly TRBD1 for D (6 bases). CDR3 residues: CASSGVRGGRTEAFF. For the CDR3, the DNA is TGTGCCAGCAGTGGGGTCCGGGGGGGCAGGACTGAAGCTTTCTTT.